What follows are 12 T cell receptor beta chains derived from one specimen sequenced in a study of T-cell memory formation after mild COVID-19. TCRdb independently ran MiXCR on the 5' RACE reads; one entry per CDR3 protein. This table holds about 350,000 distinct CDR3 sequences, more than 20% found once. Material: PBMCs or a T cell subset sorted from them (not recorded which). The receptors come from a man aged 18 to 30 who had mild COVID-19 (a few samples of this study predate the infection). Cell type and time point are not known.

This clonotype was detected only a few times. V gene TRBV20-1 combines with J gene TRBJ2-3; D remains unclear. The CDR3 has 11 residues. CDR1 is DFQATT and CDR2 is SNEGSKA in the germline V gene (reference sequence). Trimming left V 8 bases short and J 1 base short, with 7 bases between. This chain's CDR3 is CSPWRTDTQYF. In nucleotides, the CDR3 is TGCAGTCCCTGGCGCACAGATACGCAGTATTTT.

Written as DNA, the CDR3 is TGTGCCATCAGTGAGTCGCCTAGGGAGACCCAGTACTTC. It yields the protein CAISESPRETQYF. The chain has TRBV10-3 and TRBJ2-5; D call uncertain. Trimming pared 0 bases from V and 5 bases from J, leaving 7 bases between. This CDR3 comprises 13 residues. Per the germline V gene, CDR1 is ENHRY and CDR2 is SYGVKD.

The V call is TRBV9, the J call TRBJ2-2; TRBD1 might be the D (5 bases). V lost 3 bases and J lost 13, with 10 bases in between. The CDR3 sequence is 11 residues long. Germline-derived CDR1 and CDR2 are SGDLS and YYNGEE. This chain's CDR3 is CASSAQGRLFF. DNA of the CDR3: TGTGCCAGCAGCGCCCAGGGTAGGCTGTTTTTT.

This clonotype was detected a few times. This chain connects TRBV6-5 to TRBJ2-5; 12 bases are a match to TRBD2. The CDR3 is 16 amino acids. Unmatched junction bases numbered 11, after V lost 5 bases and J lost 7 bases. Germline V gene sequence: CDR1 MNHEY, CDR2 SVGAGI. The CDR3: CASSEELAGGLVTQYF. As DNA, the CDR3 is TGTGCCAGCAGTGAGGAACTAGCGGGGGGTCTCGTGACCCAGTACTTC.

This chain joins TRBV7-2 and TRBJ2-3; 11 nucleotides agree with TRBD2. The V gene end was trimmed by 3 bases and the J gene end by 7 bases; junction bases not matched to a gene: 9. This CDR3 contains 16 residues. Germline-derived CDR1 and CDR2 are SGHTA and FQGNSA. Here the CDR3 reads CASSFTSGGSGNTQYF. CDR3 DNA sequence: TGTGCCAGCAGCTTTACTAGCGGGGGATCTGGGAATACGCAGTATTTT. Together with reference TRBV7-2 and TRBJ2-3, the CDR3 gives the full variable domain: GAGVSQSPSNKVTEKGKDVELRCDPISGHTALYWYRQSLGQGLEFLIYFQGNSAPDKSGLPSDRFSAERTGGSVSTLTIQRTQQEDSAVYLCASSFTSGGSGNTQYFGPGTRLTVL.

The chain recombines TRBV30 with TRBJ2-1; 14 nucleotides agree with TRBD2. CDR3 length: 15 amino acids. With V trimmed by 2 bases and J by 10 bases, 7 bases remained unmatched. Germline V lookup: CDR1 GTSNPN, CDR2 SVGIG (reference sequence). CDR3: CAWSFTTSGGGEQFF. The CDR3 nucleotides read TGTGCCTGGAGTTTCACGACTAGCGGGGGGGGCGAGCAGTTCTTC.

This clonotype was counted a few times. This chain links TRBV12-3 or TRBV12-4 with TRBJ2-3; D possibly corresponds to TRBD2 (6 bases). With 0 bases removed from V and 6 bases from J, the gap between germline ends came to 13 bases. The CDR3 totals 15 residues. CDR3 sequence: CASSLASAGGDTQYF. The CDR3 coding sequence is TGTGCCAGCAGTTTAGCCTCGGCAGGAGGGGATACGCAGTATTTT.

The CDR3 bases are TGCGCCAGCAGCTGGGGGACAGGGTCTGCCTACAATGAGCAGTTCTTC. It yields the protein CASSWGTGSAYNEQFF. This chain links TRBV5-1 with TRBJ2-1, with 9 positions matching TRBD1. Germline lookup yields CDR1 SGHRS and CDR2 YFSETQ. J lost 2 bases, V lost 3 bases, and 6 bases had no gene match. The CDR3 loop spans 16 amino acids.

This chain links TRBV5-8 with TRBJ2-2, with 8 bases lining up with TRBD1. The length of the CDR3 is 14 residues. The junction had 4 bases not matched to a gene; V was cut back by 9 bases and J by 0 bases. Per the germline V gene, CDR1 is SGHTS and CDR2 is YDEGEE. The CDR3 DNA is TGTGCCACCCCGGACAGGGCGAACACCGGGGAGCTGTTTTTT. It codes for CATPDRANTGELFF. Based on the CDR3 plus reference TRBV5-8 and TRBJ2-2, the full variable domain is EAGVTQSPTHLIKTRGQQATLRCSPISGHTSVYWYQQALGLGLQFLLWYDEGEERNRGNFPPRFSGRQFPNYSSELNVNALELEDSALYLCATPDRANTGELFFGEGSRLTVL.

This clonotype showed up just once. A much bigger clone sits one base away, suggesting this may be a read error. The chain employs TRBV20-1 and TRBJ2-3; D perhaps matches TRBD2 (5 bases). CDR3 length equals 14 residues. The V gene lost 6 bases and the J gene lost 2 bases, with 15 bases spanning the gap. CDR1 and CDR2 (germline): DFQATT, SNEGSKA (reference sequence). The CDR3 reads CSARSGSSTDTQYF. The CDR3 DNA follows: TGCAGTGCCAGGTCGGGGTCCTCCACAGATACGCAGTATTTT.

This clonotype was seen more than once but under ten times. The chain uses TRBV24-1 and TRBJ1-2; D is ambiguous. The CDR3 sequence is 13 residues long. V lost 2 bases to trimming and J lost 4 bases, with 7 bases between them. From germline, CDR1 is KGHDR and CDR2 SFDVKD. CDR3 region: CATSDSNSYGYTF. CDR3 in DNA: TGTGCCACCAGTGATTCTAACTCCTATGGCTACACCTTC.

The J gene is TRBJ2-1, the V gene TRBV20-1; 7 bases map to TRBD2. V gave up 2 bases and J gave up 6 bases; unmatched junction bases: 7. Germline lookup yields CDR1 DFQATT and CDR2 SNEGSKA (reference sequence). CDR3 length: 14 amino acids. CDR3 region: CSARFGGVGNEQFF. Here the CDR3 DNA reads TGCAGTGCTAGATTTGGGGGGGTGGGCAATGAGCAGTTCTTC.